This TCR beta chain came from a study of T cells in Graves' hyperthyroidism and ophthalmopathy. Amplified regions were TCR beta CDR3 sequences from RNA transcripts. The HTBI primer set served for first-round RT-PCR of the TCR CDR3. TCRdb recomputed calls from the multiplex PCR reads with MiXCR, one row per CDR3 protein. The sample carries around 700,000 distinct CDR3 sequences, approximately 40% recorded once. This clonotype was observed many times. CDR3 size: 13 residues. V lost 0 bases, J lost 3 bases, and 8 bases lay in between. Germline loops: CDR1 SQVTM, CDR2 ANQGSEA. The clonotype was recovered from a woman in her 40s with Graves' hyperthyroidism. The chain recombines TRBV29-1 with TRBJ1-1; D unclear. Specimen: blood. CDR3 bases: TGCAGCGTTGAAGATTCAAGGTACACTGAAGCTTTCTTT. This gives the protein CSVEDSRYTEAFF.